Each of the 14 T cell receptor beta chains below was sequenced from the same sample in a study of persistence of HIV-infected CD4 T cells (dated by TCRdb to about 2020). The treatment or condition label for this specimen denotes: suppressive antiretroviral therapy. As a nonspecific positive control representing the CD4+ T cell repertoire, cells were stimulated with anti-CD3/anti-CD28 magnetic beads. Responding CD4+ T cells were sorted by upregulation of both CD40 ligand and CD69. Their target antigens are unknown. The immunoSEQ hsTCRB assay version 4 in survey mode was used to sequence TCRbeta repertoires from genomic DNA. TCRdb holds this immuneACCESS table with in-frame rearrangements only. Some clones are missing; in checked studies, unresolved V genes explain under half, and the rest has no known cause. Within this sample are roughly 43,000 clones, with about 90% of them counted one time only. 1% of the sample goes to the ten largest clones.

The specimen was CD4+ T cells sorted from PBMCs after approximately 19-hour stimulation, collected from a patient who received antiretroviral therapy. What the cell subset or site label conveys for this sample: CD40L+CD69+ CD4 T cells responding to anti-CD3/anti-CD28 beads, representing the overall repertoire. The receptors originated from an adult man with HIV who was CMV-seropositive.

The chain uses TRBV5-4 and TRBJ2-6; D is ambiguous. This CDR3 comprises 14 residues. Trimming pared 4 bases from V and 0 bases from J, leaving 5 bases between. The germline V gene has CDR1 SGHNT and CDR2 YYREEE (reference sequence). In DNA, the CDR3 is TGTGCCAGCAGCGATCGCTCTGGGGCCAACGTCCTGACTTTC. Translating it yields CASSDRSGANVLTF.

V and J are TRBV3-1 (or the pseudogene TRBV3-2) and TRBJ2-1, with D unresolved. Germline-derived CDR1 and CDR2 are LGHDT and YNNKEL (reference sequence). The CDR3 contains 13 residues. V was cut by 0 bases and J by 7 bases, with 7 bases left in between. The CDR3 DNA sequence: TGTGCCAGCAGCCAAGATCTCGGGAATGAGCAGTTCTTC. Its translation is CASSQDLGNEQFF.

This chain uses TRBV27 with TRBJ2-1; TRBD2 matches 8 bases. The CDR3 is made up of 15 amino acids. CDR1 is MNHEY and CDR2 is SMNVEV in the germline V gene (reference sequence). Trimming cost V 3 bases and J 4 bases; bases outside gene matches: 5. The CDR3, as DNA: TGTGCCAGCAGTTTTGCGGGGGGAGGTTACAATGAGCAGTTCTTC. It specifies CASSFAGGGYNEQFF.

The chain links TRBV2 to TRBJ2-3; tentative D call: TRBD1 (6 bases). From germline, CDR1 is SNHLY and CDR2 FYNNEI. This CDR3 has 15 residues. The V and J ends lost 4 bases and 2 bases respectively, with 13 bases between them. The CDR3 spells CASSANRAATDTQYF. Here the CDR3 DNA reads TGTGCCAGCAGTGCTAACAGGGCCGCCACAGATACGCAGTATTTT. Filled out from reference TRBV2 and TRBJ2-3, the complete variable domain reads EPEVTQTPSHQVTQMGQEVILRCVPISNHLYFYWYRQILGQKVEFLVSFYNNEISEKSEIFDDQFSVERPDGSNFTLKIRSTKLEDSAMYFCASSANRAATDTQYFGPGTRLTVL.

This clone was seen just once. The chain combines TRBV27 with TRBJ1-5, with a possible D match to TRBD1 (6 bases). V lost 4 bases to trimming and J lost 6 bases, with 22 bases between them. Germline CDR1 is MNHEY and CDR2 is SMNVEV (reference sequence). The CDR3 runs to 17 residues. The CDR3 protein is CASSSRILQGGGQPQHF. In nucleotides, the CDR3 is TGTGCCAGCAGTTCCCGAATCCTACAGGGAGGGGGTCAGCCCCAGCATTTT.

The CDR3 here is CASSTGAASRFYEQYF. CDR3 coding DNA: TGTGCCAGCAGTACTGGGGCAGCAAGTCGTTTCTACGAGCAGTACTTC. The rearrangement links TRBV28 to TRBJ2-7, with a possible D match to TRBD1 (5 bases). Germline lookup yields CDR1 MDHEN and CDR2 SYDVKM. The CDR3 spans 16 residues. Trimming stripped 5 bases from V and 3 bases from J, with 20 bases between.

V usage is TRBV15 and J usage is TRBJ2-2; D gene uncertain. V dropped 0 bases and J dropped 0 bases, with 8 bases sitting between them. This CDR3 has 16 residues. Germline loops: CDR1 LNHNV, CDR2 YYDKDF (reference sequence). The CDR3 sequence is CATSRDSKANTGELFF. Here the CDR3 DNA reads TGTGCCACCAGCAGAGATAGCAAAGCGAACACCGGGGAGCTGTTTTTT. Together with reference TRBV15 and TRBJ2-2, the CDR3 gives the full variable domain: DAMVIQNPRYQVTQFGKPVTLSCSQTLNHNVMYWYQQKSSQAPKLLFHYYDKDFNNEADTPDNFQSRRPNTSFCFLDIRSPGLGDTAMYLCATSRDSKANTGELFFGEGSRLTVL.

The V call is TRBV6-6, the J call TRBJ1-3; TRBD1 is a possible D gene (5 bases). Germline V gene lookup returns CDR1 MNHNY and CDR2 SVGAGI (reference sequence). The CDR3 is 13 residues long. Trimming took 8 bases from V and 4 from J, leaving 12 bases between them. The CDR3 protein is CASRGTQGNTIYF. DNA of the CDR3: TGTGCCAGCCGAGGGACCCAAGGAAACACCATATATTTT.

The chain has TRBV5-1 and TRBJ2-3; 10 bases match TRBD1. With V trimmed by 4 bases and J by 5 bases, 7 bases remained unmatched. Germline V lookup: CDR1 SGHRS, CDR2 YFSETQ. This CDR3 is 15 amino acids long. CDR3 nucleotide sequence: TGCGCCAGCAGCCTTGACAGGGGGCGCGAAGATACGCAGTATTTT. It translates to CASSLDRGREDTQYF.

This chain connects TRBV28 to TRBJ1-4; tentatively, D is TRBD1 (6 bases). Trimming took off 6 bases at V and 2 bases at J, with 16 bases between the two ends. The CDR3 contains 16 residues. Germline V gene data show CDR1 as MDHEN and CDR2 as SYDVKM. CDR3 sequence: CASSLKGVQTNEKLFF. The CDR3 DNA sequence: TGTGCCAGCAGCTTGAAGGGGGTGCAGACTAATGAAAAACTGTTTTTT.

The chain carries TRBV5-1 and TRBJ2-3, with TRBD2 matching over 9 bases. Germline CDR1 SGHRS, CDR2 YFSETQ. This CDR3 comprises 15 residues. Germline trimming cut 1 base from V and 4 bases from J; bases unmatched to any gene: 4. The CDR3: CASSLSGGRPDTQYF. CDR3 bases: TGCGCCAGCAGCTTGAGCGGGGGGCGCCCAGATACGCAGTATTTT.

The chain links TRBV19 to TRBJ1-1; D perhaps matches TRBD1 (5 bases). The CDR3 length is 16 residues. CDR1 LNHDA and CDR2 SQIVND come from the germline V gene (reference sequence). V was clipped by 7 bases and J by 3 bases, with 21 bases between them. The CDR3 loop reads CASITGTGFRDTEAFF. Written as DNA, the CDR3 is TGTGCCAGTATCACTGGTACAGGTTTTCGGGACACTGAAGCTTTCTTT. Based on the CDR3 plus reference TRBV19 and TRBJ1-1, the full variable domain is DGGITQSPKYLFRKEGQNVTLSCEQNLNHDAMYWYRQDPGQGLRLIYYSQIVNDFQKGDIAEGYSVSREKKESFPLTVTSAQKNPTAFYLCASITGTGFRDTEAFFGQGTRLTVV.

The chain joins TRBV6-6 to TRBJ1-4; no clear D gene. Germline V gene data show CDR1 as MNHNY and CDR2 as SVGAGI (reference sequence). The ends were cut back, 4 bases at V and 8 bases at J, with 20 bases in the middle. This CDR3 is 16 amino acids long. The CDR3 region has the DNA TGTGCCAGCAGTTCCCCCACTGCGATCGTGGGGGAAAAACTGTTTTTT. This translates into CASSSPTAIVGEKLFF.

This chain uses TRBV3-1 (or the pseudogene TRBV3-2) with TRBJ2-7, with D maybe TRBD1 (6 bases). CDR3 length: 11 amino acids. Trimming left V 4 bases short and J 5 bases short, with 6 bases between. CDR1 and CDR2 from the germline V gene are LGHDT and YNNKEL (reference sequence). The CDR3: CASSRGHEQYF. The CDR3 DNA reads TGTGCCAGCAGCCGGGGGCACGAGCAGTACTTC.